This TCR beta chain was recovered during a study of shared clonotypes between healthy human individuals. Study-wide points: Owing to a small donor count, the genetic and exposure-history diversity represented was limited. It was expected that sequencing depth would affect clonotype sharing among donors.

Notes on this clone: As yet, its antigen is unknown. Other DNA sequences in the sample encode the same CDR3.

The V and J ends lost 2 bases and 4 bases respectively, with 9 bases between them. Per the germline V gene, CDR1 is MNHEY and CDR2 is SVGAGI. The CDR3 is 13 residues long. Per sorted-subset replicate PCR, input was 200 to 250 ng DNA, representing about 32,000 T cell genomes. Using immunoSEQ multiplex PCR, the repertoire was profiled, and TCRdb retains in-frame clones only, with some absent. The data hold 650,000 to 700,000 clones, with roughly 87% observed a single time. The TCR originated in a man between 18 and 29 years old in good health. Some clones in this sample may be carry-over from other donors' samples. The specimen was memory CD8+ T cells from PBMCs. Indicated subset: CD45RO+ cells pooled with CCR7-negative TemRA cells. The genes are TRBV6-5 and TRBJ2-7; D ambiguous. The CDR3 sequence is CASSYRVGYEQYF. The CDR3 DNA sequence: TGTGCCAGCAGTTACAGGGTCGGTTACGAGCAGTACTTC.